One and the same sample provided the 24 T cell receptor beta chains below, sequenced in a study of low-dose radiotherapy and immunotherapy resistance in tumors. Time point specified: before trial treatment. With TRAV- and TRBV-specific primers, first-strand cDNA was made, covering the alpha and beta chains. An approximately 19-cycle PCR with a constant-region primer and V-primer adapter amplified TCRs. TCRdb fed the reads into MiXCR, producing one record per CDR3 protein. The top ten clones hold around 1% of a sample with 85,000 to 100,000 distinct CDR3 sequences, 9% to 9.5% of them seen once. Sample: PBMCs, taken before treatment. The receptors come from a male donor with prostate cancer.

This clonotype was observed many times. In DNA form, the CDR3 reads TGCGCCAGCAGCCAACCGGACAGGGACTATGGCTACACCTTC. The encoded protein is CASSQPDRDYGYTF. This chain joins TRBV4-3 and TRBJ1-2; TRBD1 matches 8 bases. The CDR3 is made up of 14 amino acids. V lost 2 bases and J lost 3; bases outside the gene matches: 2. Germline loops: CDR1 LGHNA, CDR2 YSLEER.

This clonotype has a count of ten or more. This chain connects TRBV5-1 to TRBJ2-7; TRBD1 is a possible D gene (5 bases). Deletions cut 0 bases from V and 2 bases from J, with 12 bases between. There are 15 residues in the CDR3. Germline loops: CDR1 SGHRS, CDR2 YFSETQ. This CDR3 reads CASSLGQQVTYEQYF. The DNA for the CDR3 is TGCGCCAGCAGCTTGGGGCAACAGGTAACCTACGAGCAGTACTTC.

In its sample, this clonotype was seen many times. V gene TRBV6-2 or TRBV6-3 combines with J gene TRBJ2-5; D remains ambiguous. The CDR3 sequence is 11 residues long. Germline values: CDR1 MNHEY, CDR2 SVGEGT. The ends were cut back, 6 bases at V and 5 bases at J, with 7 bases in the middle. CDR3: CASSYGETQYF. The CDR3 DNA reads TGTGCCAGCAGCTACGGGGAGACCCAGTACTTC.

In this sample, this clonotype turned up many times. J is TRBJ1-3 and V is TRBV28, with TRBD1 matching 7 bases. The CDR3 has 13 amino acids. The germline gives CDR1 MDHEN, CDR2 SYDVKM. V was pared by 8 bases and J by 0 bases, with 1 base of the junction left unmatched. Written as DNA, the CDR3 is TGTGCCAGCCGACAGGGCTCTGGAAACACCATATATTTT. The encoded protein is CASRQGSGNTIYF.

This clonotype appeared many times. This rearrangement joins TRBV28 to TRBJ2-5; 10 bases map to TRBD2. In germline, CDR1 is MDHEN, CDR2 SYDVKM. The CDR3 totals 15 residues. V was pared by 6 bases and J by 5 bases, with 9 bases of the junction left unmatched. The CDR3 nucleotides are TGTGCCAGCAGACTACTCGGGACTAGCGTCGAGACCCAGTACTTC. Its translation is CASRLLGTSVETQYF.

This clonotype was counted ten times or more. This chain joins TRBV5-4 and TRBJ1-1; D gene uncertain. This CDR3 region has 13 residues. Germline loops: CDR1 SGHNT, CDR2 YYREEE (reference sequence). Trimming removed 4 bases from V and 2 bases from J, with 9 bases in between. As DNA, the CDR3 is TGTGCCAGCAGCCCCGTGGAAAACACTGAAGCTTTCTTT. Translating gives CASSPVENTEAFF. Full variable domain (outside the CDR3, taken from reference TRBV5-4 and TRBJ1-1): ETGVTQSPTHLIKTRGQQVTLRCSSQSGHNTVSWYQQALGQGPQFIFQYYREEENGRGNFPPRFSGLQFPNYSSELNVNALELDDSALYLCASSPVENTEAFFGQGTRLTVV.

This clonotype was observed many times. The gene calls are TRBV6-6 and TRBJ1-1; 9 bases are a match to TRBD1. The CDR3 has 14 residues. Germline V lookup: CDR1 MNHNY, CDR2 SVGAGI (reference sequence). The V segment lost 3 bases and the J segment 6 bases; nucleotides outside the gene matches: 5. As DNA, the CDR3 is TGTGCCAGCAGTTATCCGGGACAGGGCGCTGAAGCTTTCTTT. Translated: CASSYPGQGAEAFF.

There are many counts of this clonotype. This chain joins TRBV15 and TRBJ1-1, with 7 nucleotides matching TRBD1. There are 14 residues in the CDR3. V was pared by 1 base and J by 5 bases, with 4 bases of the junction left unmatched. Germline CDR1 reads LNHNV; CDR2 reads YYDKDF (reference sequence). As DNA, the CDR3 is TGTGCCACCAGCAGAGGCAGGGGGGGGACTGAAGCTTTCTTT. Its protein is CATSRGRGGTEAFF.

In this sample, this clonotype turned up many times. The J gene is TRBJ2-1, the V gene TRBV29-1; 8 bases are shared with TRBD2. The CDR3 is made up of 13 amino acids. Germline V gene data show CDR1 as SQVTM and CDR2 as ANQGSEA. The junction had 2 bases not matched to a gene; V was cut back by 4 bases and J by 3 bases. Written as DNA, the CDR3 is TGCAGCGTTGTTACTAGCGGCTACAATGAGCAGTTCTTC. It is translated as CSVVTSGYNEQFF.

This clonotype has at least ten counts. This rearrangement joins TRBV7-2 to TRBJ2-7; TRBD2 agrees at 14 bases. Germline lookup yields CDR1 SGHTA and CDR2 FQGNSA. This CDR3 spans 16 amino acids. V trimming: 5 bases; J trimming: 4 bases; junction bases outside the gene matches: 7. The CDR3 here is CASSATSGGGLYEQYF. The CDR3 DNA reads as TGTGCCAGCAGCGCGACTAGCGGGGGGGGCCTGTACGAGCAGTACTTC.

As concerns this clonotype: It differs at one base from a far larger clone, so likely a read error. The chain employs TRBV6-5 and TRBJ2-7, with D unresolved. The ends were cut back, 0 bases at V and 2 bases at J, with 8 bases in the middle. This CDR3 is 14 amino acids long. Germline-derived CDR1 and CDR2 are MNHEY and SVGAGI. CDR3 in DNA: TGTGCCAGCAGTTACTCAACAAGGCCCTACGAGCAGTACTTC. This encodes CASSYSTRPYEQYF.

This clonotype has at least ten counts. The rearrangement uses TRBV25-1 and TRBJ1-2; 7 bases align to TRBD1. The CDR3 is made up of 16 amino acids. Germline V gene sequence: CDR1 MGHDK, CDR2 SYGVNS. The V and J ends lost 5 bases and 6 bases, in that order; junction bases with no gene match: 15. DNA of the CDR3: TGTGCCAGCAGTTCCACGTTGGGCAGGGGGGATGATGGCTACACCTTC. Its protein product is CASSSTLGRGDDGYTF.

This clonotype came up many times. The V and J genes are TRBV4-1 and TRBJ1-2; TRBD1 might be the D (5 bases). The germline CDR1 and CDR2 sequences are MGHRA and YSYEKL. V was shortened by 0 bases and J by 7 bases, with 6 bases between the two germline ends. The CDR3 length is 12 residues. This chain's CDR3 is CASSQEQVGYTF. In DNA form, the CDR3 reads TGCGCCAGCAGCCAAGAACAGGTTGGCTACACCTTC.

This clonotype was seen repeatedly, ten times or more. This sequence joins TRBV20-1 and TRBJ2-2, with D possibly TRBD2 on 6 matching bases. The germline CDR1 and CDR2 sequences are DFQATT and SNEGSKA (reference sequence). The CDR3 runs to 14 residues. The V end was cut by 6 bases, the J end by 1 base, with 12 bases between. Here the CDR3 DNA reads TGCAGTGCCTTGACTAGGGGGAACACCGGGGAGCTGTTTTTT. Amino acids: CSALTRGNTGELFF.

The genes are TRBV9 and TRBJ1-1; D remains unclear. Germline V gene sequence: CDR1 SGDLS, CDR2 YYNGEE. The CDR3 length is 12 residues. Trimming removed 3 bases at V and 4 bases at J, with 7 bases between. Here the CDR3 DNA reads TGTGCCAGCAGCGCGTTTGGCACTGAAGCTTTCTTT. Translated: CASSAFGTEAFF.

This clonotype was detected ten times or more. The chain combines TRBV29-1 with TRBJ2-3; 7 bases map to TRBD2. V lost 7 bases to trimming and J lost 0 bases; unmatched junction nucleotides: 10. The CDR3 spans 15 residues. The V gene's germline CDR1 is SQVTM and CDR2 ANQGSEA. The CDR3 DNA sequence: TGCAGCGCTGACGGGGGACTACAGAGCACAGATACGCAGTATTTT. Protein product: CSADGGLQSTDTQYF.

The sample holds many counts of this clonotype. This chain joins TRBV7-2 and TRBJ2-2; TRBD1 agrees at 11 bases. The germline CDR1 and CDR2 sequences are SGHTA and FQGNSA. This CDR3 is 16 amino acids long. J lost 6 bases, V lost 4 bases, and 7 bases had no gene match. DNA for the CDR3: TGTGCCAGCAGCTCCCACGGACAGGGGGCTGCCGGGGAGCTGTTTTTT. This encodes CASSSHGQGAAGELFF.

This clonotype was seen ten or more times. The J gene is TRBJ2-5, the V gene TRBV21-1; the tabulated D call, TRBD1, remains unverified against the DNA. TRBV21-1 has pseudogene status. The CDR3 sequence is 15 residues long. CDR3 sequence: CASSVRDRSVETQYF. CDR3 nucleotides: TGTGCCAGCAGCGTCCGGGACCGTTCGGTAGAGACCCAGTACTTC.

A single count supports this clonotype. CDR3 sequence: CASTPGLAGGDNEQFF. Here the CDR3 DNA reads TGTGCCAGCACCCCGGGGCTAGCGGGAGGAGACAATGAGCAGTTCTTC. This chain links TRBV27 with TRBJ2-1; 11 bases map to TRBD2. This CDR3 has 16 residues. The germline V gene has CDR1 MNHEY and CDR2 SMNVEV (reference sequence). J lost 5 bases, V lost 7 bases, and 10 bases had no gene match.

In this sample, this clonotype turned up many times. The chain couples TRBV5-1 to TRBJ2-1; no clear D gene. The CDR3 sequence is 15 residues long. V was clipped by 1 base and J by 6 bases, with 14 bases between them. CDR1 and CDR2 (germline): SGHRS, YFSETQ. CDR3 residues: CASSLPRQKVNEQFF. CDR3 bases: TGCGCCAGCAGCTTGCCGAGACAAAAAGTCAATGAGCAGTTCTTC.

This clonotype was counted between two and nine times. The chain carries TRBV12-3 or TRBV12-4 and TRBJ1-1; TRBD1 is a possible D gene (5 bases). V gave up 2 bases and J gave up 3 bases, with 10 bases separating them. This CDR3 region has 14 residues. Here the CDR3 reads CASSLSPTDTEAFF. CDR3 nucleotides: TGTGCCAGCAGTTTATCACCGACAGACACTGAAGCTTTCTTT.

This clonotype was seen at least ten times. The chain uses TRBV7-2 and TRBJ2-7, with a weak D call TRBD2 (5 bases). This CDR3 comprises 14 residues. The ends were cut back, 7 bases at V and 2 bases at J, with 15 bases in the middle. Germline V gene sequence: CDR1 SGHTA, CDR2 FQGNSA. CDR3 protein: CASTHSAGTYEQYF. CDR3 in DNA: TGTGCCAGCACCCACTCCGCGGGTACCTACGAGCAGTACTTC.

The rearrangement links TRBV2 to TRBJ2-7; D uncertain. V lost 6 bases, J lost 3 bases, and 6 bases lay in between. Germline CDR1 SNHLY, CDR2 FYNNEI. The CDR3 totals 11 residues. The CDR3 sequence: CASSSYYEQYF. Here the CDR3 DNA reads TGTGCCAGCAGCTCCTACTACGAGCAGTACTTC.

Of note for this clonotype: With only one base between it and a far larger clone, this is likely a read error. The chain employs TRBV13 and TRBJ2-1, with D tentatively TRBD1 (6 bases). There are 15 residues in the CDR3. V lost 4 bases and J 0 bases, leaving 10 bases between the germline ends. The V gene's germline CDR1 is PRHDT and CDR2 FYEKMQ (reference sequence). The CDR3 nucleotides are TGTGCCAGCAGCTGTGACAGGAGCTCCTACAATGAGCAGTTCTTC. Its protein product is CASSCDRSSYNEQFF.